The present T cell receptor (beta chain) was sequenced within a study of blood T cell repertoires in COVID-19. Study details: From the United States, Italy and Spain came samples of acute and convalescent COVID-19. PBMCs, B-cell-depleted T cells, or T cells were the source of the cDNA or gDNA that made up the material.

Per the study methods: Cell counts per sample came from amplifying reference gene primers. Repertoires were generated with immunoSEQ multiplex PCR, while TCRdb's copy carries only in-frame clones and drops some. That table is the source of V, J and clone size, and D and trimming were worked out from the DNA. The repertoire holds 200,000 to 300,000 clones, with 84% as singletons. Sequencing was done on a sample of peripheral blood. The sequence was obtained from a man aged 55 to 70 with acute or convalescent COVID-19.

CDR3 DNA sequence: TGCAGCGTAGTCAGGGTCTTGAACACTGAAGCTTTCTTT. Its translation: CSVVRVLNTEAFF. This chain connects TRBV29-1 to TRBJ1-1, with a tentative D call TRBD1 (5 bases). V dropped 6 bases and J dropped 0 bases, with 11 bases sitting between them. The CDR3 sequence is 13 residues long. Germline CDR1 is SQVTM and CDR2 is ANQGSEA.